The clone carrying this T cell receptor beta chain was found many times. Blood draws of roughly 6 milliliters of peripheral blood occurred at each of two time points. This specimen comes from a study of prognosis after radiotherapy for stage I lung cancer. At the level of the study: With over ten men and 6 women, the cohort's median age was around 70 years, range roughly 50–95.

Amplification of TCR beta CDR3 from genomic DNA used two-round multiplex PCR. Used in first-round PCR were primers specific to each TRBV and TRBJ gene. MiXCR, applied by TCRdb to the multiplex PCR reads, yields one record per CDR3 protein. The data show around 20,000 distinct CDR3 sequences, with approximately 50% seen just once and 25% to 30% held by the top ten. CDR3 length equals 14 residues. Germline lookup yields CDR1 LNHNV and CDR2 YYDKDF (reference sequence). V was pared by 5 bases and J by 5 bases, with 9 bases of the junction left unmatched. The sequencing used PBMCs, collected before or after stereotactic body radiation therapy (not recorded which). The chain links TRBV15 to TRBJ2-7, with 7 bases identical to TRBD1. The TCR sequence derives from a donor over 45 with non-small cell lung cancer. The CDR3 DNA is TGTGCCACCAGCGACGGACAGGAGGCCCACGAGCAGTACTTC. It codes for CATSDGQEAHEQYF.